Each of the 8 T cell receptor beta chains below was sequenced from the same sample in a study of blood T cell repertoires in COVID-19. Using immunoSEQ multiplex PCR, the repertoire was profiled, and TCRdb retains in-frame clones only, with some absent. This sample has about 25,000 clones, with around nine tenths found just once. Input material: peripheral blood. Receptors originate from a man aged 45-65 years with active COVID-19.

The chain employs TRBV11-3 and TRBJ2-7; D gene uncertain. CDR1 SGHNT and CDR2 YENEEA come from the germline V gene. The CDR3 is 14 amino acids. Trimming cost V 0 bases and J 1 base, with 7 bases left between them. The CDR3, as DNA: TGTGCCAGCAGCTTAGAGGCAGGTTCCTACGAGCAGTACTTC. It is translated as CASSLEAGSYEQYF.

This chain connects TRBV9 to TRBJ2-2, with 9 bases lining up with TRBD2. In germline, CDR1 is SGDLS, CDR2 YYNGEE. The CDR3 contains 17 residues. The trim removed 3 bases at V and 2 bases at J, leaving 8 bases unmatched. CDR3 amino acids: CASSAQRGATNTGELFF. Here the CDR3 DNA reads TGTGCCAGCAGCGCGCAGCGGGGGGCGACAAACACCGGGGAGCTGTTTTTT.

The chain carries TRBV28 and TRBJ2-3; TRBD1 matches 7 bases. CDR3 size: 13 residues. V lost 4 bases to trimming and J lost 5 bases; unmatched junction nucleotides: 3. Germline-derived CDR1 and CDR2 are MDHEN and SYDVKM. The CDR3 spells CASSSQGLDTQYF. The CDR3 bases are TGTGCCAGCAGTTCACAGGGGTTAGATACGCAGTATTTT.

The rearrangement joins TRBV7-2 to TRBJ1-1, with TRBD1 identical over 8 bases. The trim removed 5 bases at V and 0 bases at J, leaving 11 bases unmatched. CDR1 SGHTA and CDR2 FQGNSA come from the germline V gene. The CDR3 totals 17 residues. The CDR3 nucleotides are TGTGCCAGCAGCAAAACCGGGACAGGTATCATGAACACTGAAGCTTTCTTT. Encoded protein: CASSKTGTGIMNTEAFF.

This chain links TRBV5-1 with TRBJ2-3; 8 positions match TRBD2. Looked up from germline, CDR1 is SGHRS and CDR2 is YFSETQ. CDR3 length: 16 amino acids. Unmatched junction bases numbered 4, after V lost 1 base and J lost 0 bases. The CDR3 spells CASSLTSGTSTDTQYF. Written as DNA, the CDR3 is TGCGCCAGCAGCTTGACTAGCGGAACAAGCACAGATACGCAGTATTTT.

The gene calls are TRBV11-3 and TRBJ2-1; TRBD1 matches 7 bases. The germline gives CDR1 SGHNT, CDR2 YENEEA. This CDR3 spans 14 amino acids. With 5 bases clipped from V and 4 bases from J, the junction kept 5 bases outside the gene matches. CDR3 in amino acids: CASSAGTVYNEQFF. Written as DNA, the CDR3 is TGTGCCAGCAGCGCCGGGACAGTTTACAATGAGCAGTTCTTC.

The rearrangement links TRBV9 to TRBJ2-5; tentative D call: TRBD1 (5 bases). With 0 bases removed from V and 1 base from J, the gap between germline ends came to 13 bases. Germline V CDR1 and CDR2: SGDLS, YYNGEE. The CDR3 is 16 residues long. CDR3 DNA: TGTGCCAGCAGCGTAGCCCCCGGACAAGGCCAAGAGACCCAGTACTTC. The encoded protein is CASSVAPGQGQETQYF.

The chain employs TRBV29-1 and TRBJ2-1; 8 bases are shared with TRBD2. The length of the CDR3 is 14 residues. V gave up 4 bases and J gave up 0 bases; unmatched junction bases: 2. Per germline, CDR1 SQVTM and CDR2 ANQGSEA. DNA for the CDR3: TGCAGCGTTGCGGCGGGAGGCTCCTACAATGAGCAGTTCTTC. It codes for CSVAAGGSYNEQFF.